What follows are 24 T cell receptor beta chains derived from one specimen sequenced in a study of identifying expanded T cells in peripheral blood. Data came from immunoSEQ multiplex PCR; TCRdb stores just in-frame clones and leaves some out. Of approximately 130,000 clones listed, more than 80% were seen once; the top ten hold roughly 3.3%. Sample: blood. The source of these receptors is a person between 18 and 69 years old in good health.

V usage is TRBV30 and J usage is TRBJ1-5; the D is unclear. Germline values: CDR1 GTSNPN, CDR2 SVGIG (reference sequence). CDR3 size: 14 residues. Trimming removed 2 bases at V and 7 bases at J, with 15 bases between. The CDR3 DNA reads TGTGCCTGGAGTAACCCTTTTGGCGCCCAGCCCCAGCATTTT. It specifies CAWSNPFGAQPQHF.

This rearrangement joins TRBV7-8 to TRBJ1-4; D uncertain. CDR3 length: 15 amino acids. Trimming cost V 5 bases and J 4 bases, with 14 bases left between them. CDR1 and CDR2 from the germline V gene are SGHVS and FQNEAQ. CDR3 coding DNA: TGTGCCAGCAGCCTCGTTGGTCGCTTTAATGAAAAACTGTTTTTT. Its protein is CASSLVGRFNEKLFF.

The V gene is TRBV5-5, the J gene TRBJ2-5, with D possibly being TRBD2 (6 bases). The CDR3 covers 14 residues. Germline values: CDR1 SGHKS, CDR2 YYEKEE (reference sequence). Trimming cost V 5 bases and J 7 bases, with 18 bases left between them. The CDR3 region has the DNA TGTGCCAGCAGTTGGGACGTCTTACTAGCGACCCAGTACTTC. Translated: CASSWDVLLATQYF.

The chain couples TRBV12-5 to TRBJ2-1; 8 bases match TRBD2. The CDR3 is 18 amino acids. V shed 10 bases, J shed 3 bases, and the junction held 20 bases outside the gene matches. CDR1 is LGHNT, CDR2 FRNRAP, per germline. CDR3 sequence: CATPRGGAETSDYNEQFF. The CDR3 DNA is TGTGCTACCCCTCGTGGGGGCGCGGAGACTAGCGACTACAATGAGCAGTTCTTC. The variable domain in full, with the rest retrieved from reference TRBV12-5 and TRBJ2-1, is DARVTQTPRHKVTEMGQEVTMRCQPILGHNTVFWYRQTMMQGLELLAYFRNRAPLDDSGMPKDRFSAEMPDATLATLKIQPSEPRDSAVYFCATPRGGAETSDYNEQFFGPGTRLTVL.

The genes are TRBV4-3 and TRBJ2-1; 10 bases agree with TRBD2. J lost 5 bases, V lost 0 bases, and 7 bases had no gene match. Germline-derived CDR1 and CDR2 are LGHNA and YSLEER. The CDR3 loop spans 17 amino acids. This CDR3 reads CASSQDWSSGGNNEQFF. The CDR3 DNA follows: TGCGCCAGCAGCCAAGATTGGAGTAGCGGGGGGAACAATGAGCAGTTCTTC.

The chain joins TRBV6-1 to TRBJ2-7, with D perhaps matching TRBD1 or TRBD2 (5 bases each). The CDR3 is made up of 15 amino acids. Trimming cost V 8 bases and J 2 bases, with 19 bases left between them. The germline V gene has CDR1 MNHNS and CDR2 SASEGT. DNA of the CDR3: TGTGCCAGCCGTACGAGCCGGGACCGAGCCTACGAGCAGTACTTC. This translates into CASRTSRDRAYEQYF.

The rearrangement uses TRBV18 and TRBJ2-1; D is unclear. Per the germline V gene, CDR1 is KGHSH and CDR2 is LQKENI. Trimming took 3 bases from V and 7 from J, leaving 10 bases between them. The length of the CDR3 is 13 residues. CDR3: CASSPGQWNEQFF. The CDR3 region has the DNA TGTGCCAGCTCACCGGGCCAGTGGAATGAGCAGTTCTTC. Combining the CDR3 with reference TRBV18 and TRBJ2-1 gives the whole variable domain NAGVMQNPRHLVRRRGQEARLRCSPMKGHSHVYWYRQLPEEGLKFMVYLQKENIIDESGMPKERFSAEFPKEGPSILRIQQVVRGDSAAYFCASSPGQWNEQFFGPGTRLTVL.

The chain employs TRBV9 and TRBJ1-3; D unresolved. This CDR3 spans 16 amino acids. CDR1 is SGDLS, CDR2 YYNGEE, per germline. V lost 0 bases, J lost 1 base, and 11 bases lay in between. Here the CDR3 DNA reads TGTGCCAGCAGCGTAGATGTTGGCTGGTCTGGAAACACCATATATTTT. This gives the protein CASSVDVGWSGNTIYF.

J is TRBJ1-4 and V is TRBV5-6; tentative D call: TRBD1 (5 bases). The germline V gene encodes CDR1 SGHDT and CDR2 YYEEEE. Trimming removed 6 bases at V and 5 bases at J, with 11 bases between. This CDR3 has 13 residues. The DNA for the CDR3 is TGTGCCAGCAAACAGGTTTTAAATGAAAAACTGTTTTTT. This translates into CASKQVLNEKLFF.

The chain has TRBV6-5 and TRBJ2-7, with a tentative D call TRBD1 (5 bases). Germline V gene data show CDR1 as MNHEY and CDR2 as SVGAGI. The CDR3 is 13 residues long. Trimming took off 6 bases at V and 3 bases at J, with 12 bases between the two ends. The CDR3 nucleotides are TGTGCCAGCAGGGCAGGGTTAATCTACGAGCAGTACTTC. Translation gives CASRAGLIYEQYF.

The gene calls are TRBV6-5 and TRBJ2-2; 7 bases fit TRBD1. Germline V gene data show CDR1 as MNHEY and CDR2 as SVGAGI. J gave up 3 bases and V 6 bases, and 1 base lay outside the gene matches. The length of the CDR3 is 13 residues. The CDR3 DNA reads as TGTGCCAGCAGGGACAGGTACACCGGGGAGCTGTTTTTT. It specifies CASRDRYTGELFF.

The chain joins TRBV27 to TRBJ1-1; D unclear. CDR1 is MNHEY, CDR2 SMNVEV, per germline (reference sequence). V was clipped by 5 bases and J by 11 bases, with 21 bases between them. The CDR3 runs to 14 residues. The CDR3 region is CASSPKAGRQLAFF. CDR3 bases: TGTGCCAGCAGTCCGAAAGCCGGACGACAACTTGCTTTCTTT.

DNA for the CDR3: TGTGCCAGCAGCCCTCAACGCTACGCTTCTGAAGCTTTCTTT. Protein product: CASSPQRYASEAFF. V is TRBV11-3 and J is TRBJ1-1, with unresolved D. Trimming cost V 5 bases and J 6 bases, with 16 bases left between them. The germline gives CDR1 SGHNT, CDR2 YENEEA. The CDR3 is 14 amino acids.

CDR3 DNA: TGTGCCAGCAGCTTAGAGGGTCGTTCGAACTACGAGCAGTACTTC. Protein product: CASSLEGRSNYEQYF. The chain joins TRBV7-2 to TRBJ2-7; D is undetermined. Trimming stripped 1 base from V and 3 bases from J, with 13 bases between. Germline loops: CDR1 SGHTA, CDR2 FQGNSA. The CDR3 has 15 residues.

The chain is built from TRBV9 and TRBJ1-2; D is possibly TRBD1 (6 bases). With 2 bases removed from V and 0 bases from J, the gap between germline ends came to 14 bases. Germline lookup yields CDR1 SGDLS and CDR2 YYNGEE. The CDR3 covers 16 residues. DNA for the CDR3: TGTGCCAGCAGCGTTGGGCAGGGGCGACCTAACTATGGCTACACCTTC. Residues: CASSVGQGRPNYGYTF.

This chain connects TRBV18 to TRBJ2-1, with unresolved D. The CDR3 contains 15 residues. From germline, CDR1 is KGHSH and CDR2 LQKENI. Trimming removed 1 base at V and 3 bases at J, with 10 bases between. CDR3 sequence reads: CASSPRPDFYNEQFF. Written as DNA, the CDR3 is TGTGCCAGCTCACCACGTCCGGATTTCTACAATGAGCAGTTCTTC.

CDR3 amino acids: CASSTGDVNTEAFF. Here the CDR3 DNA reads TGTGCCAGCAGCACTGGGGACGTGAACACTGAAGCTTTCTTT. This chain links TRBV6-6 with TRBJ1-1, with D maybe TRBD1 (5 bases). Germline CDR1 reads MNHNY; CDR2 reads SVGAGI (reference sequence). The CDR3 has 14 amino acids. V lost 6 bases to trimming and J lost 0 bases, with 11 bases between them.

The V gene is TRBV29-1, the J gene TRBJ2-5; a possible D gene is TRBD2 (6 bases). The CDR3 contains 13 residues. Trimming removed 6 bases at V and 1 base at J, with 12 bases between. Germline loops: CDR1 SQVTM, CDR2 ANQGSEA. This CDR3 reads CSVLRGFQETQYF. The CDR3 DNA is TGCAGCGTACTGCGGGGCTTCCAAGAGACCCAGTACTTC.

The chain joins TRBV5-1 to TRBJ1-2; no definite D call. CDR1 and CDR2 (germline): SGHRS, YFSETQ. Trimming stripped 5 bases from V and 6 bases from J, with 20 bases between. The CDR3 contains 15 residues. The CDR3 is CASRSQPSFLDGYTF. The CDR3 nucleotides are TGCGCCAGCAGGTCCCAACCGAGTTTTTTAGATGGCTACACCTTC.

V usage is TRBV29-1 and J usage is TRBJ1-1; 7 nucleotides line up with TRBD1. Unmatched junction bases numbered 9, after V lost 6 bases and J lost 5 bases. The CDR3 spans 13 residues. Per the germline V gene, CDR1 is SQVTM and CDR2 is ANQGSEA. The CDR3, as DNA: TGCAGCGTCGAAAGACAGGGAGGGACTGAAGCTTTCTTT. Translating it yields CSVERQGGTEAFF.

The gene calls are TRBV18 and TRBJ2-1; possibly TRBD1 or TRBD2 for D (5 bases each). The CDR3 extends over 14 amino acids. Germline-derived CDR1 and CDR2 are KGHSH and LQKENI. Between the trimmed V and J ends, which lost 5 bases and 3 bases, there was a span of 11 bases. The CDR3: CASSRDGDYNEQFF. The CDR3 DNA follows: TGTGCCAGCTCAAGGGACGGGGACTACAATGAGCAGTTCTTC.

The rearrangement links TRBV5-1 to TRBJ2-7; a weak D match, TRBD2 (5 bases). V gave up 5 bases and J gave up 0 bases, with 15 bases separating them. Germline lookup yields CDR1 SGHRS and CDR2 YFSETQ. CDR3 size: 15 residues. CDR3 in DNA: TGCGCCAGCAGAAGAGGGTCCCTCGACTCCTACGAGCAGTACTTC. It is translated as CASRRGSLDSYEQYF.

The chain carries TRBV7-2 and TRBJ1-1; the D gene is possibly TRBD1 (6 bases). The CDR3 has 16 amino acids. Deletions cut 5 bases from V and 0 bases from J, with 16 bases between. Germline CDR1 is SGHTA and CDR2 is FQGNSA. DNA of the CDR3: TGTGCCAGCAGCCGAACTAAAGACAGGATGAACACTGAAGCTTTCTTT. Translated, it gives CASSRTKDRMNTEAFF.

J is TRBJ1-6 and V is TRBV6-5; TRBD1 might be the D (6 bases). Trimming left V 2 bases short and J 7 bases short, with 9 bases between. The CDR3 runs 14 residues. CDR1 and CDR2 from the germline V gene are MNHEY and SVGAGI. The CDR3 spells CASSYRTENSPLHF. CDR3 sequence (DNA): TGTGCCAGCAGTTACCGGACAGAGAATTCACCCCTCCACTTT.